This T cell receptor (beta chain) was sequenced for a study of blood T cell repertoires in COVID-19 (TCRdb year 2020). In terms of the full investigation: Collaborator samples came from the United States, Italy and Spain and covered acute and convalescent phases of COVID-19. The prospective study material was composed of cDNA or gDNA derived from T cells, B-cell-depleted T cells, or PBMCs. The dataset comprised deeply sampled blood TCRbeta repertoires from subjects exposed to, actively infected with, or recovered from COVID-19. The repertoires were made available in a free public database intended to serve as a resource for research on the immune response to SARS-CoV-2. Samples were obtained from the ongoing ImmuneRACE study (first 160 participants) and from about 1,300 subjects provided by 6 global collaborators. The sample metadata nearly always contained a de-identified subject ID, COVID-19 status, age in years and sex. HLA class I and class II types, where available, came from metadata supplied by the sample provider rather than from assay-based typing. General findings and caveats noted by the study authors: How much clinical and demographic metadata was included differed by source and by participant, and the metadata was provided uncurated.

In this sample, this clone turned up a few times. No antigen is known for it. No much larger clone is present one base from it, and per-base qualities are unavailable. TCRbeta CDR3 regions were amplified from genomic DNA using the immunoSEQ Assay, a bias-controlled multiplex PCR. On the authors' methods: The number of nucleated cells in each sample was estimated by amplification of reference gene primers within the assay. To quantify the absolute abundance of each unique TCRbeta CDR3 rearrangement, sequence reads were collapsed and filtered. Productive Simpson clonality was computed per sample as the square root of Simpson's diversity index over productive rearrangements. This is the immuneACCESS table as TCRdb keeps it, with only in-frame sequences that have V and J called. A part of the clones is gone; compared with another copy, unresolved V genes explain less than half, and the rest is unexplained. V, J and clone size are taken as reported in that table, and D and trimming were inferred from the DNA itself. This sample holds roughly 260,000 clones; 79% were observed only once. The top ten clonotypes cover about 4% of the sample.

Each collaborating institution followed its own protocols to collect whole blood in K2EDTA tubes. For TCRbeta analysis, collaborator samples were shipped as frozen whole blood, as isolated PBMCs, or as DNA extracted from either sample type. Between the V and J ends, shortened by 3 bases and 2 bases respectively, the junction contains 16 bases. Including the terminal cysteine and phenylalanine, the CDR3 comprises 16 residues. This entry keeps only the CDR3 DNA: 48 bases, framed from base 1. Based on the germline V gene (reference sequence), the CDR1 and CDR2 sequences are LNHDA and SQIVND. The specimen was peripheral blood. The V gene is TRBV19 and the J gene is TRBJ1-1, and TRBD1 may be the D gene, going by 6 matching bases. This TCR derives from a woman aged 40 to 49 with active or convalescent COVID-19. CDR3 loop: CASSISAGVINTEAFF. At the DNA level, the sequence is TGTGCCAGTAGTATCTCGGCAGGGGTTATTAACACTGAAGCTTTCTTT.